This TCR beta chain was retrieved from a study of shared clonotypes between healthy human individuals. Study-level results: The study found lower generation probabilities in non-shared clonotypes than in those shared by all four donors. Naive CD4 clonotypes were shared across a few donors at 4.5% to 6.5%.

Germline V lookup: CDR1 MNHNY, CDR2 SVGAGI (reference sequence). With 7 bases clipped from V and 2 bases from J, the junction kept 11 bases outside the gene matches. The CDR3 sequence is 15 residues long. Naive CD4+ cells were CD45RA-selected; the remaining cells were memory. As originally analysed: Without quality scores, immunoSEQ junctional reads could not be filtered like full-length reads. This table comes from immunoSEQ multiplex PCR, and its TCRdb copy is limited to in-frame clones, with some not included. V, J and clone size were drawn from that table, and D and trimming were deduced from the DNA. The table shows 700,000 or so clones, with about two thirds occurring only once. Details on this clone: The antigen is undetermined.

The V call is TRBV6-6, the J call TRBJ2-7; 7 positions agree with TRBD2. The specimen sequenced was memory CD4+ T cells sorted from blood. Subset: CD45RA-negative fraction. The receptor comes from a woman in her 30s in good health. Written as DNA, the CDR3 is TGTGCCAGCAAAGAAGGCCCGGCGGGAGCCTACGAGCAGTACTTC. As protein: CASKEGPAGAYEQYF.